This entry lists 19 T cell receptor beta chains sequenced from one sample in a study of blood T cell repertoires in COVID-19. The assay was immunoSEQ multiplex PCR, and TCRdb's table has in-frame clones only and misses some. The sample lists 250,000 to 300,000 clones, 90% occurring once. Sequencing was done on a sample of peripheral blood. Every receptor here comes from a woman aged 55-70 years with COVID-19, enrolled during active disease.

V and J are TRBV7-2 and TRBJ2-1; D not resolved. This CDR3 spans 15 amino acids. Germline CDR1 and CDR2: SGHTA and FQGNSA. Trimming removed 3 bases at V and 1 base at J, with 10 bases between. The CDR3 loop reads CASSFSTASYNEQFF. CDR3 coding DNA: TGTGCCAGCAGCTTTTCAACAGCATCCTACAATGAGCAGTTCTTC.

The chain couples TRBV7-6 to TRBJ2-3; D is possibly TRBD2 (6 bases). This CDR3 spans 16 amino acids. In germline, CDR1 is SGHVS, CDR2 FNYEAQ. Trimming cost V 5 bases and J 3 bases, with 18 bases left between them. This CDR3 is CASSPFWRGNTDTQYF. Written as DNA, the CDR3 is TGTGCCAGCAGCCCCTTCTGGCGGGGAAATACAGATACGCAGTATTTT.

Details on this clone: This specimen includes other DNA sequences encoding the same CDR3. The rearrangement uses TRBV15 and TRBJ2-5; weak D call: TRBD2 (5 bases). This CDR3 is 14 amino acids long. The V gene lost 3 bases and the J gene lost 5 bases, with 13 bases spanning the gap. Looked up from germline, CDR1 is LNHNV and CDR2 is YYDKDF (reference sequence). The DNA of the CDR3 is TGTGCCACCAGCAGGGACTTAGGGCGGGAGACCCAGTACTTC. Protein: CATSRDLGRETQYF.

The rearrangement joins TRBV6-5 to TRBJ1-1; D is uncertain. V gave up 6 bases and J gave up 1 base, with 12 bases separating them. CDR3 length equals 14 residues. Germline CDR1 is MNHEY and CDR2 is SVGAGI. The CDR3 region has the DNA TGTGCCAGCAGATTAAATACTTGGAACACTGAAGCTTTCTTT. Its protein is CASRLNTWNTEAFF.

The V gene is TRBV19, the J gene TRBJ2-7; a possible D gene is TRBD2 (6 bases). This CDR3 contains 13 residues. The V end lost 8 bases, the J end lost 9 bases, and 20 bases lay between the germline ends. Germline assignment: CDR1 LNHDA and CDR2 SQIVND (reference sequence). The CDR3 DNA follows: TGTGCCAGTGCCACCGGCGGGACCCGCGGGCAGTACTTC. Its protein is CASATGGTRGQYF.

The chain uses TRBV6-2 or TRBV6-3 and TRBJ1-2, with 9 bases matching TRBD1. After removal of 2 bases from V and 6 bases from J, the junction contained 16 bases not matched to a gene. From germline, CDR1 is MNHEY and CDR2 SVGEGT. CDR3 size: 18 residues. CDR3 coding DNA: TGTGCCAGCAGTTACACCACCGGGACAGGGCTCAAATTTGATGGCTACACCTTC. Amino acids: CASSYTTGTGLKFDGYTF.

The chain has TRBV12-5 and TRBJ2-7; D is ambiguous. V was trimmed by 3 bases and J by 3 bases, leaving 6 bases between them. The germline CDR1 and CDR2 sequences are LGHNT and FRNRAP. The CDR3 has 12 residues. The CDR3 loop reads CASGFYYYEQYF. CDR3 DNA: TGTGCTAGTGGTTTCTACTACTACGAGCAGTACTTC.

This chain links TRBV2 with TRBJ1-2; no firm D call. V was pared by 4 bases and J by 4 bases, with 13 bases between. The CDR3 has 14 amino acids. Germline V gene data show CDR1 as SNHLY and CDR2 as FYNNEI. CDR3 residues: CASSVEWGGYGYTF. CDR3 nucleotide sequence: TGTGCCAGCAGTGTGGAGTGGGGAGGCTATGGCTACACCTTC.

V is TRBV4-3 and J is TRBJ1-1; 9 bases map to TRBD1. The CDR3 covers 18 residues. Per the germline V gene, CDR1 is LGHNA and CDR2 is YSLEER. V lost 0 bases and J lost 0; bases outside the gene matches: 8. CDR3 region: CASSQDRGTGYLNTEAFF. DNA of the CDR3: TGCGCCAGCAGCCAAGATAGGGGGACAGGGTACCTGAACACTGAAGCTTTCTTT.

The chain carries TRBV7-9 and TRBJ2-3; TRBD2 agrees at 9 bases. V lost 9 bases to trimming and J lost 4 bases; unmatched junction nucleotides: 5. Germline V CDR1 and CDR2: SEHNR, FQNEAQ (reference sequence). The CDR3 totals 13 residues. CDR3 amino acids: CASAGGMADTQYF. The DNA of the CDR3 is TGTGCCAGTGCGGGGGGGATGGCAGATACGCAGTATTTT.

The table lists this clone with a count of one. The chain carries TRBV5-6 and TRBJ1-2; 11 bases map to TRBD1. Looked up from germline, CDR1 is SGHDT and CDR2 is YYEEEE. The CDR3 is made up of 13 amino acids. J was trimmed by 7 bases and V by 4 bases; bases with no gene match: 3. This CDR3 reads CASSTGTGGGYTF. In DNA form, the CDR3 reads TGTGCCAGCAGCACCGGGACAGGGGGTGGCTACACCTTC.

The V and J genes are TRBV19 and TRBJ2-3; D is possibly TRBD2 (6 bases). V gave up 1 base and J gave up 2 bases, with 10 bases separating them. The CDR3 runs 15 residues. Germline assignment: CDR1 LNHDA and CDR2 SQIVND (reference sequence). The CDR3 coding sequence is TGTGCCAGTAGTATAGGGGACTCCCCCACAGATACGCAGTATTTT. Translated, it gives CASSIGDSPTDTQYF.

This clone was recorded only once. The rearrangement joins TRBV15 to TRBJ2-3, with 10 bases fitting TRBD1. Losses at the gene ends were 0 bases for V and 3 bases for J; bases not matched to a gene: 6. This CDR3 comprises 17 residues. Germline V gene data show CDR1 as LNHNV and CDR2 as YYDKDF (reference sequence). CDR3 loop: CATSRDSRQGATDTQYF. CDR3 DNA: TGTGCCACCAGCAGAGATAGTCGACAGGGGGCGACAGATACGCAGTATTTT.

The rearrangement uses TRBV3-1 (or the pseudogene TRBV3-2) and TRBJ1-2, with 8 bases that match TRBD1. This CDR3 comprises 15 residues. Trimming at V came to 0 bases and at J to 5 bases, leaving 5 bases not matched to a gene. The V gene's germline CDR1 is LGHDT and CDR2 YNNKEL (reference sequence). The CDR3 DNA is TGTGCCAGCAGCCAAGATAGTCAGGGGGCGTATGGCTACACCTTC. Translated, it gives CASSQDSQGAYGYTF.

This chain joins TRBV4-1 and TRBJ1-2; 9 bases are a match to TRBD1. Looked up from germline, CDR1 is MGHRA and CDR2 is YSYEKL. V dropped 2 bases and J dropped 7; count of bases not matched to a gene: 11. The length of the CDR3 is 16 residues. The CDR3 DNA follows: TGCGCCAGCAGCCAACCGGGACAGGGATCCTATAGTGGCTACACCTTC. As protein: CASSQPGQGSYSGYTF.

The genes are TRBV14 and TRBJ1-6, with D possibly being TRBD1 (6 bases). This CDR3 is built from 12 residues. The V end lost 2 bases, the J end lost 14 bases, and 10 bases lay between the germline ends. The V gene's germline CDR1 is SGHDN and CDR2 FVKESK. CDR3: CASSQTGSTLHF. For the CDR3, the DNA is TGTGCCAGCAGCCAAACAGGGAGCACCCTCCACTTT.

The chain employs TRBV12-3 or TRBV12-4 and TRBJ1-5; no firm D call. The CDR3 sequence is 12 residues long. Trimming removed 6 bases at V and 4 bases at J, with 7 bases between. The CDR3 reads CASRSTNQPQHF. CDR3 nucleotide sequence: TGTGCCAGCAGGTCTACTAATCAGCCCCAGCATTTT.

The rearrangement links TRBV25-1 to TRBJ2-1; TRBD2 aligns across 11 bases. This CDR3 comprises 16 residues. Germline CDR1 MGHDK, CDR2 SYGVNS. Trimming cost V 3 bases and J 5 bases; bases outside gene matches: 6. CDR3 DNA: TGTGCCAGCAGTGACCTCGGGACTAGCGGAGACAATGAGCAGTTCTTC. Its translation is CASSDLGTSGDNEQFF.

The CDR3 coding sequence is TGTGCCAGCAGTGAATGGTCGTCCCCGGTGGTCGCTTTCTTT. This gives the protein CASSEWSSPVVAFF. J is TRBJ1-1 and V is TRBV25-1; D is ambiguous. With 1 base removed from V and 11 bases from J, the gap between germline ends came to 17 bases. The CDR3 contains 14 residues. CDR1 MGHDK and CDR2 SYGVNS come from the germline V gene.